The 27 T cell receptor beta chains reported below all come from one sample, sequenced in a study of cytomegalovirus exposure and HLA in healthy donors. This table comes from immunoSEQ multiplex PCR, and its TCRdb copy is limited to in-frame clones, with some not included. The data show roughly 86,000 clones, 90% to 96% seen once. Sequenced material: PBMCs. Receptors originate from a man aged 18 to 30 in good health and CMV-seropositive.

This clone appeared once. The junction does not match germline at one end; this may be a read error. The chain is built from TRBV5-1 and TRBJ1-2; 8 bases map to TRBD1. The CDR3 sequence is 14 residues long. Germline V gene lookup returns CDR1 SGHRS and CDR2 YFSETQ. In DNA, the CDR3 is TGCGCCAGCAGTTTGGACAGGGTGTATCGAGGCTACACCTTC. Protein sequence: CASSLDRVYRGYTF.

The chain combines TRBV6-5 with TRBJ2-2; 7 nucleotides match TRBD1. J gave up 7 bases and V 4 bases, and 6 bases lay outside the gene matches. The CDR3 extends over 14 amino acids. Germline V gene sequence: CDR1 MNHEY, CDR2 SVGAGI. This CDR3 reads CASSWKGASGELFF. CDR3 nucleotides: TGTGCCAGCAGTTGGAAGGGGGCTAGCGGGGAGCTGTTTTTT.

The rearrangement links TRBV5-1 to TRBJ2-1; 10 positions agree with TRBD2. J was trimmed by 6 bases and V by 0 bases; bases with no gene match: 3. CDR1 SGHRS and CDR2 YFSETQ come from the germline V gene. The CDR3 contains 15 residues. The CDR3 bases are TGCGCCAGCAGCTTGGGACTAGCGGGCCTCAATGAGCAGTTCTTC. It translates to CASSLGLAGLNEQFF.

V and J are TRBV5-1 and TRBJ1-5, with 7 bases lining up with TRBD1. Germline values: CDR1 SGHRS, CDR2 YFSETQ. After removal of 4 bases from V and 4 bases from J, the junction contained 5 bases not matched to a gene. The CDR3 is 14 residues long. The CDR3 nucleotides read TGCGCCAGCAGCCCCACAGGGGCTAATCAGCCCCAGCATTTT. Protein: CASSPTGANQPQHF.

The genes are TRBV6-1 and TRBJ1-5; tentative D call: TRBD1 (6 bases). Germline V gene data show CDR1 as MNHNS and CDR2 as SASEGT. The CDR3 extends over 14 amino acids. V was cut by 7 bases and J by 8 bases, with 18 bases left in between. CDR3 bases: TGTGCCAGCATCTTAGGACAGCCCTATGAGCCCCAGCATTTT. Translated: CASILGQPYEPQHF.

V and J are TRBV2 and TRBJ2-7, with 10 bases identical to TRBD2. The CDR3 is made up of 16 amino acids. The V gene end was trimmed by 3 bases and the J gene end by 6 bases; junction bases not matched to a gene: 11. In germline, CDR1 is SNHLY, CDR2 FYNNEI. The CDR3 region is CASSDDTGTSDREQYF. Here the CDR3 DNA reads TGTGCCAGCAGTGACGACACCGGGACTAGCGACCGCGAGCAGTACTTC.

The V gene is TRBV28, the J gene TRBJ1-5; 8 bases agree with TRBD1. The germline V gene encodes CDR1 MDHEN and CDR2 SYDVKM. The length of the CDR3 is 14 residues. V lost 4 bases, J lost 7 bases, and 6 bases stayed unmatched. The CDR3 coding sequence is TGTGCCAGCAGTTCGGACAGGGTCTTGCAGCCCCAGCATTTT. It translates to CASSSDRVLQPQHF.

The V and J genes are TRBV29-1 and TRBJ2-1; possible D gene TRBD1, 6 bases. The CDR3 consists of 16 residues. CDR1 and CDR2 from the germline V gene are SQVTM and ANQGSEA. V was trimmed by 2 bases and J by 0 bases, leaving 14 bases between them. For the CDR3, the DNA is TGCAGCGTTGAACCCCCCGACAGGAGCTCCTACAATGAGCAGTTCTTC. It yields the protein CSVEPPDRSSYNEQFF.

The chain uses TRBV19 and TRBJ2-7; no clear D gene. The germline V gene encodes CDR1 LNHDA and CDR2 SQIVND (reference sequence). The CDR3 consists of 15 residues. Trimming took 4 bases from V and 0 from J, leaving 13 bases between them. For the CDR3, the DNA is TGTGCCAGTAGTACCCCAGGCGAGCCCTCCTACGAGCAGTACTTC. Translation: CASSTPGEPSYEQYF.

J is TRBJ2-5 and V is TRBV6-5, with 7 bases identical to TRBD1. Germline V lookup: CDR1 MNHEY, CDR2 SVGAGI. This CDR3 spans 16 amino acids. The J segment lost 1 base and the V segment lost 4 bases, leaving 9 bases of the junction unmatched. CDR3 sequence (DNA): TGTGCCAGCAGTTTAAGGGGGCAGGGGGTCCAAGAGACCCAGTACTTC. It is translated as CASSLRGQGVQETQYF.

This sequence joins TRBV4-2 and TRBJ1-2; no reliable D call. Germline V gene sequence: CDR1 LGHNA, CDR2 YNFKEQ. The CDR3 covers 16 residues. Trimming stripped 0 bases from V and 8 bases from J, with 19 bases between. The CDR3 coding sequence is TGTGCCAGCAGCCAAGATGAGAGACCCTTCCCGGGAGGCTACACCTTC. Translation: CASSQDERPFPGGYTF.

The chain uses TRBV14 and TRBJ1-2, with D unclear. The CDR3 consists of 15 residues. Germline V gives CDR1 SGHDN, CDR2 FVKESK. V lost 2 bases and J lost 0, with 10 bases in between. CDR3 sequence: CASSQSGVPNYGYTF. The CDR3 DNA follows: TGTGCCAGCAGCCAAAGCGGGGTGCCTAACTATGGCTACACCTTC.

The V call is TRBV6-5, the J call TRBJ1-1; the D gene is possibly TRBD1 (6 bases). Germline-derived CDR1 and CDR2 are MNHEY and SVGAGI. This CDR3 is 15 amino acids long. The V gene lost 5 bases and the J gene lost 4 bases, with 17 bases spanning the gap. DNA for the CDR3: TGTGCCAGCAGTCCCCCCAGGACAGAGTCCACTGAAGCTTTCTTT. This encodes CASSPPRTESTEAFF.

The gene calls are TRBV6-4 and TRBJ2-1; D may be TRBD2 (6 bases). Germline CDR1 and CDR2: MRHNA and SNTAGT. V was cut by 4 bases and J by 5 bases, with 15 bases left in between. The CDR3 has 15 amino acids. The CDR3 nucleotides read TGTGCCAGCAGTGTAGCGGTTGAACCCAACAATGAGCAGTTCTTC. Translating gives CASSVAVEPNNEQFF.

The chain recombines TRBV11-2 with TRBJ2-5; 7 bases agree with TRBD1. Germline lookup yields CDR1 SGHAT and CDR2 FQNNGV. The ends lost 3 bases at V and 5 bases at J; junction bases unmatched: 12. This CDR3 is built from 16 residues. CDR3 nucleotide sequence: TGTGCCAGCAGCTTGAGAGACAGGGCCCTCGCGGAGACCCAGTACTTC. Encoded protein: CASSLRDRALAETQYF. Looking up the rest from reference TRBV11-2 and TRBJ2-5 gives the full variable domain: EAGVAQSPRYKIIEKRQSVAFWCNPISGHATLYWYQQILGQGPKLLIQFQNNGVVDDSQLPKDRFSAERLKGVDSTLKIQPAKLEDSAVYLCASSLRDRALAETQYFGPGTRLLVL.

The chain combines TRBV5-8 with TRBJ2-3; 9 bases are shared with TRBD2. Germline values: CDR1 SGHTS, CDR2 YDEGEE. The CDR3 has 14 amino acids. Germline trimming cut 4 bases from V and 6 bases from J; bases unmatched to any gene: 6. The CDR3 sequence: CASSRGLAPDTQYF. CDR3 nucleotide sequence: TGTGCCAGCAGCCGGGGACTAGCCCCGGATACGCAGTATTTT.

The genes are TRBV27 and TRBJ1-2; D gene ambiguous. CDR3 length: 15 amino acids. Germline lookup yields CDR1 MNHEY and CDR2 SMNVEV (reference sequence). Trimming shortened V by 7 bases and J by 2 bases, and 17 bases separated the two germline ends. As DNA, the CDR3 is TGTGCCAGCACCCTGACACTCCCTCCCAACTATGGCTACACCTTC. It specifies CASTLTLPPNYGYTF.

V usage is TRBV7-9 and J usage is TRBJ1-2; D is unclear. Per the germline V gene, CDR1 is SEHNR and CDR2 is FQNEAQ (reference sequence). V lost 3 bases to trimming and J lost 3 bases, with 14 bases between them. CDR3 size: 15 residues. The CDR3 DNA follows: TGTGCCAGCAGCTTCGGAGGGTATCAGGACTATGGCTACACCTTC. This encodes CASSFGGYQDYGYTF.

The gene calls are TRBV5-5 and TRBJ2-3; 9 bases line up with TRBD1. Per germline, CDR1 SGHKS and CDR2 YYEKEE (reference sequence). With 4 bases clipped from V and 3 bases from J, the junction kept 3 bases outside the gene matches. The length of the CDR3 is 14 residues. As DNA, the CDR3 is TGTGCCAGCAGCGGGGACAGGGATACAGATACGCAGTATTTT. This gives the protein CASSGDRDTDTQYF.

This chain links TRBV7-6 with TRBJ2-1, with a weak D call TRBD2 (5 bases). V lost 1 base to trimming and J lost 5 bases, with 18 bases between them. CDR1 is SGHVS, CDR2 FNYEAQ, per germline. The CDR3 spans 17 residues. As DNA, the CDR3 is TGTGCCAGCAGCTTAGTGGTAGAGCGGACGTCGAACAATGAGCAGTTCTTC. Encoded protein: CASSLVVERTSNNEQFF.

This clone was seen just once. This sequence joins TRBV7-3 and TRBJ1-1; 9 nucleotides line up with TRBD1. V lost 5 bases and J lost 7; bases outside the gene matches: 8. The CDR3 is 14 amino acids. Germline V CDR1 and CDR2: SGHTA, FQGTGA. CDR3 region: CASSPGTGTGEAFF. The CDR3 bases are TGTGCCAGCAGCCCCGGGACAGGGACGGGTGAAGCTTTCTTT.

This clone has only a few counts. V gene TRBV9 combines with J gene TRBJ2-1; D may be TRBD2 (6 bases). Germline V CDR1 and CDR2: SGDLS, YYNGEE. Deletions cut 3 bases from V and 6 bases from J, with 13 bases between. The CDR3 is 14 residues long. The CDR3 sequence is CASSDWGESNEQFF. Here the CDR3 DNA reads TGTGCCAGCAGCGACTGGGGGGAGTCCAATGAGCAGTTCTTC.

The chain links TRBV21-1 to TRBJ2-3; the D segment call TRBD1 is taken from the table without a DNA check. TRBV21-1 is described as a pseudogene. This CDR3 contains 15 residues. As DNA, the CDR3 is TGTGCCAGCAGCCACGGGACAGGCCACACAGATACGCAGTATTTT. It is translated as CASSHGTGHTDTQYF.

The gene calls are TRBV28 and TRBJ2-1, with TRBD2 identical over 9 bases. The CDR3 runs 15 residues. The germline V gene has CDR1 MDHEN and CDR2 SYDVKM. V gave up 8 bases and J gave up 7 bases; unmatched junction bases: 12. CDR3 region: CASLLGGRARNEQFF. The CDR3 region has the DNA TGTGCCAGCCTACTGGGCGGGAGGGCCCGTAATGAGCAGTTCTTC.

V usage is TRBV18 and J usage is TRBJ2-7, with TRBD2 matching over 8 bases. The trim removed 3 bases at V and 2 bases at J, leaving 3 bases unmatched. This CDR3 has 14 residues. The germline gives CDR1 KGHSH, CDR2 LQKENI. The CDR3 DNA sequence: TGTGCCAGCTCACCGAGCGGGGGAACCTACGAGCAGTACTTC. It specifies CASSPSGGTYEQYF.

The chain couples TRBV5-1 to TRBJ2-7; 13 bases map to TRBD2. Trimming took 4 bases from V and 7 from J; bases not matched to a gene: 11. The CDR3 totals 16 residues. Looked up from germline, CDR1 is SGHRS and CDR2 is YFSETQ. The CDR3 here is CASSRPGGLAGDEQYF. The CDR3 DNA is TGCGCCAGCAGCAGGCCGGGCGGACTAGCGGGAGATGAGCAGTACTTC.

The rearrangement joins TRBV6-1 to TRBJ1-2; D is ambiguous. The CDR3 spans 13 residues. Germline values: CDR1 MNHNS, CDR2 SASEGT. V lost 2 bases, J lost 5 bases, and 9 bases lay in between. The CDR3 protein is CASSELGSYGYTF. CDR3 bases: TGTGCCAGCAGTGAACTGGGCTCTTATGGCTACACCTTC.